This is a list of T cell receptor beta chains from one sample in a study of shared clonotypes between healthy human individuals. Clones were sequenced by immunoSEQ multiplex PCR, and TCRdb holds only the in-frame ones, with some missing. The top ten clones hold 1.7% of a sample with hundreds of thousands of clones, approximately 79% of them seen once. The specimen was memory CD4+ T cells sorted from blood. Every receptor here comes from a woman in her twenties or thirties in good health. Each CDR3 is given with its conserved first and last residue. The D gene is left open where the match is weak. A clone size is listed for some rows: how often the clone was seen (once, few, many), or a class if it is expanded.

TRBJ2-2	-	many	TRBV2	CASSLTVNTGELFF	TGTGCCAGCAGTCTAACTGTAAACACCGGGGAGCTGTTTTTT
TRBJ2-4	TRBD2	-	TRBV5-1	CASSPTLAGGPQNIQYF	TGCGCCAGCAGCCCTACTCTAGCGGGAGGGCCCCAAAACATTCAGTACTTC
TRBJ1-3	-	-	TRBV6-5	CASSSPNSGNTIYF	TGTGCCAGCAGTTCCCCGAACTCTGGAAACACCATATATTTT
TRBJ1-2	-	-	TRBV10-3	CAISDARGDLYGYTF	TGTGCCATCAGTGACGCCAGGGGCGACCTCTATGGCTACACCTTC
TRBJ2-1	-	-	TRBV9	CASSVEVTALSYNEQFF	TGTGCCAGCAGCGTAGAGGTGACAGCGCTCTCCTACAATGAGCAGTTCTTC
TRBJ2-2	-	-	TRBV11-2	CASSFGSKDTGELFF	TGTGCCAGCAGTTTCGGGAGTAAGGACACCGGGGAGCTGTTTTTT
TRBJ2-7	-	few	TRBV30	CAWSASAWEQYF	TGTGCCTGGAGTGCCTCCGCCTGGGAGCAGTACTTC
TRBJ1-5	TRBD1	-	TRBV4-2	CASSQGTGVGQPQHF	TGTGCCAGCAGCCAAGGGACAGGGGTTGGTCAGCCCCAGCATTTT
TRBJ2-5	-	-	TRBV2	CASKEQQETQYF	TGTGCCAGCAAGGAACAGCAAGAGACCCAGTACTTC
TRBJ2-1	-	few	TRBV20-1	CSASSYNEQFF	TGCAGTGCTAGTTCTTACAATGAGCAGTTCTTC
TRBJ1-1	-	few	TRBV4-2	CASSQDNAPEGPYTEAFF	TGTGCCAGCAGCCAAGATAACGCGCCAGAGGGCCCCTACACTGAAGCTTTCTTT
TRBJ1-1	-	once	TRBV5-1	CASSGAARIEDTEAFF	TGCGCCAGCAGCGGGGCCGCCCGGATCGAGGACACTGAAGCTTTCTTT
TRBJ2-1	TRBD2	-	TRBV7-2	CASSRSAGGERSYEQFF	TGTGCCAGCAGCCGTTCAGCGGGAGGGGAAAGGAGTTATGAGCAGTTCTTC
TRBJ2-7	TRBD2	-	TRBV18	CASSPPSGSGRENSYEQYF	TGTGCCAGCTCACCCCCATCCGGTAGCGGGAGGGAAAATTCCTACGAGCAGTACTTC
TRBJ2-1	-	-	TRBV5-1	CASRSIPGEQFF	TGCGCCAGCAGATCAATCCCAGGGGAGCAGTTCTTC
TRBJ2-3	-	few	TRBV5-4	CASSLGALTSTDTQYF	TGTGCCAGCAGCTTGGGGGCGCTTACAAGCACAGATACGCAGTATTTT
TRBJ2-1	-	once	TRBV27	CASSPSRQQAQFF	TGTGCCAGCAGTCCCTCACGACAGCAGGCGCAGTTCTTC
TRBJ2-5	-	-	TRBV18	CASSRADEETQYF	TGTGCCAGCTCAAGGGCGGACGAAGAGACCCAGTACTTC
TRBJ2-1	-	-	TRBV5-1	CASSLVPGTYNEQFF	TGCGCCAGCAGCTTGGTTCCAGGGACCTACAATGAGCAGTTCTTC
TRBJ1-4	-	-	TRBV2	CASSQGRSNEKLFF	TGTGCCAGCAGTCAGGGGAGGTCTAATGAAAAACTGTTTTTT
TRBJ2-1	TRBD1	-	TRBV28	CASSLPGQGANEQFF	TGTGCCAGCAGTTTGCCGGGACAGGGGGCCAATGAGCAGTTCTTC
TRBJ2-5	TRBD1	few	TRBV5-5	CASSPGWDSNHPETQYF	TGTGCCAGCAGCCCGGGGTGGGACAGCAATCATCCTGAGACCCAGTACTTC
TRBJ1-1	TRBD1	-	TRBV5-1	CASSFTPPGQAVGTEAFF	TGCGCCAGCAGCTTTACACCACCGGGACAGGCTGTTGGGACTGAAGCTTTCTTT
TRBJ1-3	-	-	TRBV28	CASSPGTPALRSGNTIYF	TGTGCCAGCAGTCCCGGGACTCCCGCACTTCGCTCTGGAAACACCATATATTTT
TRBJ2-7	TRBD2	-	TRBV6-1	CASSDLGRGNYEQYF	TGTGCCAGCAGTGATTTAGGGCGGGGGAACTACGAGCAGTACTTC
TRBJ2-3	-	-	TRBV5-4	CASSLGDTQYF	TGTGCCAGCAGCTTAGGGGATACGCAGTATTTT
TRBJ1-2	TRBD1	-	TRBV6-1	CASSSGQGAGGYTF	TGTGCCAGCAGTTCGGGACAGGGAGCCGGCGGCTACACCTTC
TRBJ2-7	-	-	TRBV4-2	CASSQGGSRYEQYF	TGTGCCAGCAGCCAAGGGGGTAGCCGCTACGAGCAGTACTTC
TRBJ1-1	-	-	TRBV28	CASSIRMEAFF	TGTGCCAGCAGTATCCGAATGGAAGCTTTCTTT
TRBJ1-1	-	-	TRBV5-1	CASSPRGNTEAFF	TGCGCCAGCAGCCCCAGGGGCAACACTGAAGCTTTCTTT
TRBJ2-7	-	-	TRBV29-1	CSVEDSTHEQYF	TGCAGCGTTGAAGACTCAACCCACGAGCAGTACTTC
TRBJ2-5	-	-	TRBV28	CASGGSLGKTQYF	TGTGCCAGCGGGGGATCTTTAGGGAAGACCCAGTACTTC
TRBJ2-3	TRBD2	-	TRBV6-5	CASSYYSGRLDTQYF	TGTGCCAGCAGTTACTATAGCGGGAGGCTTGATACGCAGTATTTT
TRBJ2-3	-	once	TRBV10-1	CASSVKALSGDTQYF	TGCGCCAGCAGTGTGAAGGCGCTGAGTGGAGATACGCAGTATTTT
TRBJ1-2	-	-	TRBV5-6	CASSRRWGTNYGYTF	TGTGCCAGCAGCCGGAGGTGGGGTACTAACTATGGCTACACCTTC
TRBJ2-5	-	-	TRBV6-6	CASSQGSQETQYF	TGTGCCAGCAGTCAAGGGTCCCAAGAGACCCAGTACTTC
TRBJ2-7	-	few	TRBV11-3	CASSLGAGTRDEQYF	TGTGCCAGCAGCTTAGGGGCAGGCACTCGAGACGAGCAGTACTTC
TRBJ2-7	-	-	TRBV2	CASSDFWDTPSYEQYF	TGTGCCAGCAGTGATTTCTGGGACACCCCCTCCTACGAGCAGTACTTC
TRBJ2-5	-	-	TRBV5-1	CASSGQPGETQYF	TGCGCCAGCAGCGGGCAGCCAGGGGAGACCCAGTACTTC
TRBJ2-7	-	-	TRBV7-8	CASSRGAGVEQYF	TGTGCCAGCAGCAGGGGGGCAGGGGTCGAGCAGTACTTC
TRBJ1-4	-	-	TRBV28	CASSFYQGSGEKLFF	TGTGCCAGCAGTTTTTACCAGGGGTCGGGTGAAAAACTGTTTTTT
TRBJ2-6	-	-	TRBV9	CASSVVEGPRRRAPGANVLTF	TGTGCCAGCAGCGTAGTAGAGGGCCCCCGCCGGAGGGCCCCTGGGGCCAACGTCCTGACTTTC
TRBJ2-7	-	-	TRBV30	CAWSRETYEQYF	TGTGCCTGGAGTAGGGAAACCTACGAGCAGTACTTC
TRBJ2-1	TRBD2	once	TRBV28	CASSSRGSGRAYNEQFF	TGTGCCAGCAGTTCCCGGGGGAGCGGGAGGGCCTACAATGAGCAGTTCTTC
TRBJ2-2	-	-	TRBV15	CATSSGLERGTGELFF	TGTGCCACCAGCAGCGGTCTTGAGCGAGGGACCGGGGAGCTGTTTTTT
TRBJ2-7	-	-	TRBV5-4	CASSLAGNSYEQYF	TGTGCCAGCAGCTTGGCAGGGAATAGCTACGAGCAGTACTTC
TRBJ2-5	TRBD1	-	TRBV7-9	CASSLGTGANQETQYF	TGTGCCAGCAGCTTAGGGACAGGGGCCAATCAAGAGACCCAGTACTTC
TRBJ2-2	-	-	TRBV11-2	CASSLGAGFAPGELFF	TGTGCCAGCAGCTTAGGGGCAGGGTTTGCTCCCGGGGAGCTGTTTTTT
TRBJ1-4	-	-	TRBV29-1	CSVWGAEEKLFF	TGCAGCGTTTGGGGTGCGGAGGAAAAACTGTTTTTT
TRBJ2-3	-	-	TRBV29-1	CSVEGIPDTQYF	TGCAGCGTTGAAGGTATACCAGATACGCAGTATTTT